The 23 T cell receptor beta chains given below trace back to one sample, sequenced in a study of blood T cells in healthy people across ages. A second 7 to 11 cycle PCR used barcoded and J-beta primers. TCRdb passed the 5' RACE reads through MiXCR, listing each CDR3 protein once. The data hold 700,000 to 950,000 distinct CDR3 sequences, with roughly 60% observed a single time. Source material: blood. Every receptor here comes from a man younger than 45 in good health.

The genes are TRBV7-2 and TRBJ2-7, with TRBD2 as a possible D gene (6 bases). The CDR3 length is 17 residues. The germline V gene encodes CDR1 SGHTA and CDR2 FQGNSA. V shed 4 bases and J shed 0 bases, with 19 bases lying between them. The CDR3 loop is CASSSTSWGVSSYEQYF. CDR3 in DNA: TGTGCCAGCAGCTCTACAAGCTGGGGGGTCTCCTCCTACGAGCAGTACTTC.

J is TRBJ2-7 and V is TRBV10-2; D is perhaps TRBD2 (6 bases). V dropped 0 bases and J dropped 0 bases, with 12 bases sitting between them. The CDR3 is 16 residues long. CDR1 is WSHSY and CDR2 is SAAADI in the germline V gene. CDR3 sequence reads: CASSESAGTGSYEQYF. As DNA, the CDR3 is TGCGCCAGCAGTGAGTCGGCGGGGACTGGCTCCTACGAGCAGTACTTC.

The V and J genes are TRBV12-3 or TRBV12-4 and TRBJ2-3; D is perhaps TRBD1 (6 bases). The CDR3 length is 15 residues. Trimming removed 3 bases from V and 0 bases from J, with 10 bases in between. This chain's CDR3 is CASSLNQGSTDTQYF. The CDR3 nucleotides are TGTGCCAGCAGTTTGAATCAGGGGAGCACAGATACGCAGTATTTT.

The V and J genes are TRBV3-1 and TRBJ1-2; D is possibly TRBD1 (5 bases). Germline lookup yields CDR1 LGHDT and CDR2 YNNKEL (reference sequence). V lost 3 bases, J lost 1 base, and 18 bases lay in between. The CDR3 sequence is 17 residues long. CDR3 residues: CASSHLSRDPINYGYTF. As DNA, the CDR3 is TGTGCCAGCAGCCACTTGAGCAGGGACCCGATTAACTATGGCTACACCTTC.

This clonotype has a count of ten or more. This sequence joins TRBV7-8 and TRBJ2-7; 7 bases map to TRBD1. Germline lookup yields CDR1 SGHVS and CDR2 FQNEAQ. The CDR3 extends over 14 amino acids. The J segment lost 0 bases and the V segment lost 3 bases, leaving 2 bases of the junction unmatched. The CDR3 region is CASSFRDSSYEQYF. DNA for the CDR3: TGTGCCAGCAGCTTTAGGGACAGCTCCTACGAGCAGTACTTC. Based on the CDR3 plus reference TRBV7-8 and TRBJ2-7, the full variable domain is GAGVSQSPRYKVAKRGQDVALRCDPISGHVSLFWYQQALGQGPEFLTYFQNEAQLDKSGLPSDRFFAERPEGSVSTLKIQRTQQEDSAVYLCASSFRDSSYEQYFGPGTRLTVT.

In this sample, this clonotype turned up a few times. This chain uses TRBV7-2 with TRBJ2-1; D gene uncertain. The CDR3 extends over 16 amino acids. CDR1 is SGHTA and CDR2 is FQGNSA in the germline V gene. Trimming took off 1 base at V and 0 bases at J, with 10 bases between the two ends. CDR3 DNA: TGTGCCAGCAGCTTAGTAGTGGGATACTCCTACAATGAGCAGTTCTTC. Translated, it gives CASSLVVGYSYNEQFF.

V usage is TRBV29-1 and J usage is TRBJ2-5; no clear D gene. Germline V lookup: CDR1 SQVTM, CDR2 ANQGSEA. V shed 0 bases and J shed 11 bases, with 16 bases lying between them. The CDR3 is 13 residues long. The DNA of the CDR3 is TGCAGCGTTGAAGAAGACTTTGGGGATGAGCAGTACTTC. Translated, it gives CSVEEDFGDEQYF.

This clonotype is a singleton in its sample. The rearrangement links TRBV10-3 to TRBJ1-6; D not certain. This CDR3 contains 13 residues. Trimming left V 10 bases short and J 5 bases short, with 12 bases between. Per germline, CDR1 ENHRY and CDR2 SYGVKD. CDR3 amino acids: CASRPKDNSPLHF. As DNA, the CDR3 is TGTGCCAGCCGCCCAAAAGATAATTCACCCCTCCACTTT.

A few counts support this clonotype. The V and J genes are TRBV7-2 and TRBJ2-5, with TRBD2 matching over 13 bases. V gave up 4 bases and J gave up 6 bases; unmatched junction bases: 8. The V gene's germline CDR1 is SGHTA and CDR2 FQGNSA. CDR3 size: 16 residues. As DNA, the CDR3 is TGTGCCAGCAGCTCCGGACTAGCGGGGGTCGTAAAGACCCAGTACTTC. This codes for CASSSGLAGVVKTQYF.

This chain connects TRBV4-1 to TRBJ2-7, with 7 bases identical to TRBD1. V shed 8 bases and J 0 bases; nucleotides not matched to a gene: 4. The CDR3 consists of 13 residues. CDR1 is MGHRA and CDR2 is YSYEKL in the germline V gene. The CDR3: CASGQDSSYEQYF. The CDR3 nucleotides are TGCGCCAGCGGACAGGATAGCTCCTACGAGCAGTACTTC.

The rearrangement joins TRBV6-6 to TRBJ1-2; no reliable D call. The germline gives CDR1 MNHNY, CDR2 SVGAGI (reference sequence). The CDR3 totals 16 residues. V was clipped by 7 bases and J by 2 bases, with 20 bases between them. As DNA, the CDR3 is TGTGCCAGCATTTGGAGACCCCTTCCCCCCAACTATGGCTACACCTTC. As protein: CASIWRPLPPNYGYTF.

The chain is built from TRBV3-1 and TRBJ1-1; TRBD1 agrees at 10 bases. The V and J ends lost 4 bases and 7 bases, in that order; junction bases with no gene match: 12. The CDR3 has 16 amino acids. Germline V gene data show CDR1 as LGHDT and CDR2 as YNNKEL (reference sequence). This CDR3 reads CASSPIGTGAQYEAFF. In DNA, the CDR3 is TGTGCCAGCAGCCCAATAGGGACAGGGGCCCAATATGAAGCTTTCTTT.

This clonotype was recorded once. A much larger clone differs from this one at a single base, so this may be a read error. V is TRBV7-2 and J is TRBJ2-3, with D possibly TRBD2 on 6 matching bases. Trimming pared 8 bases from V and 1 base from J, leaving 16 bases between. The CDR3 contains 15 residues. The germline gives CDR1 SGHTA, CDR2 FQGNSA. The CDR3 DNA sequence: TGTGCCAGCGGTAAACCGGGACTGGGCACAGATACGCAGTATTTT. This translates into CASGKPGLGTDTQYF.

J is TRBJ2-3 and V is TRBV20-1; 10 bases align to TRBD2. CDR1 and CDR2 from the germline V gene are DFQATT and SNEGSKA (reference sequence). The junction had 9 bases not matched to a gene; V was cut back by 0 bases and J by 6 bases. CDR3 length equals 16 residues. The CDR3 DNA reads as TGCAGTGCTAGAGATCAGAGCGGGGGGGCTTTTGATACGCAGTATTTT. Amino acids: CSARDQSGGAFDTQYF.

This clonotype was observed a handful of times. The V gene is TRBV27, the J gene TRBJ2-5; no clear D. The DNA end lines up better with TRBJ2-7; the J call may be wrong. From germline, CDR1 is MNHEY and CDR2 SMNVEV (reference sequence). This CDR3 is 13 amino acids long. In DNA form, the CDR3 reads TGTGCCAGCAGTGGCAGGCCCCTCTACGAGCAGTACTTC. This encodes CASSGRPLYEQYF.

V usage is TRBV28 and J usage is TRBJ2-3; 7 nucleotides match TRBD2. The J segment lost 3 bases and the V segment lost 5 bases, leaving 11 bases of the junction unmatched. The germline gives CDR1 MDHEN, CDR2 SYDVKM. This CDR3 has 16 amino acids. The DNA for the CDR3 is TGTGCCAGCAGTCCCGCCGCAGGGAGGGGAACAGATACGCAGTATTTT. Translating it yields CASSPAAGRGTDTQYF.

The chain joins TRBV4-3 to TRBJ2-4, with TRBD2 matching over 11 bases. TRBJ2-7 matches the DNA end more closely, so the J call is doubtful. CDR3 length: 16 amino acids. Germline values: CDR1 LGHNA, CDR2 YSLEER. The CDR3 loop is CASSQDRLAGGYEQYF. CDR3 in DNA: TGCGCCAGCAGCCAAGATAGGCTAGCGGGAGGTTACGAGCAGTACTTC.

V usage is TRBV12-3 or TRBV12-4 and J usage is TRBJ2-7; D uncertain. V shed 4 bases and J shed 3 bases, with 10 bases lying between them. This CDR3 is built from 13 residues. The CDR3 sequence is CASSSNNHYEQYF. CDR3 DNA: TGTGCCAGCAGTTCTAACAACCACTACGAGCAGTACTTC.

This clonotype has just a few counts. The chain employs TRBV5-1 and TRBJ1-2; no clear D. V was pared by 3 bases and J by 6 bases, with 18 bases between. In germline, CDR1 is SGHRS, CDR2 YFSETQ. CDR3 length: 15 residues. The CDR3 loop reads CASSSGIWSEDGYTF. The DNA for the CDR3 is TGCGCCAGCAGCTCCGGCATTTGGTCGGAAGATGGCTACACCTTC.

The V gene is TRBV27, the J gene TRBJ1-2; D gene ambiguous. CDR3 length: 13 amino acids. V lost 5 bases and J lost 8, with 15 bases in between. Germline CDR1 reads MNHEY; CDR2 reads SMNVEV (reference sequence). In nucleotides, the CDR3 is TGTGCCAGCAGTCCCGCGAATGCCGGGGGCTACACCTTC. Translation gives CASSPANAGGYTF.

This clonotype came up once. The rearrangement uses TRBV7-2 and TRBJ1-1, with 9 nucleotides matching TRBD1. J lost 8 bases, V lost 4 bases, and 8 bases had no gene match. Germline CDR1 SGHTA, CDR2 FQGNSA. The CDR3 extends over 14 amino acids. CDR3 sequence: CASSSDRGLAEAFF. Written as DNA, the CDR3 is TGTGCCAGCAGCTCGGACAGGGGTCTCGCCGAAGCTTTCTTT.

The chain joins TRBV5-1 to TRBJ2-7; no clear D gene. CDR1 and CDR2 (germline): SGHRS, YFSETQ. The CDR3 extends over 16 amino acids. Trimming stripped 1 base from V and 2 bases from J, with 16 bases between. The CDR3 loop is CASSLSGHGVPYEQYF. The CDR3 nucleotides read TGCGCCAGCAGCTTGTCGGGCCATGGGGTCCCCTACGAGCAGTACTTC.

The chain combines TRBV15 with TRBJ2-1; 10 bases map to TRBD1. CDR3 size: 15 residues. Germline CDR1 is LNHNV and CDR2 is YYDKDF (reference sequence). J gave up 9 bases and V 3 bases, and 8 bases lay outside the gene matches. The CDR3 region is CATSRTGTGDPEQFF. CDR3 bases: TGTGCCACCAGCAGGACCGGGACAGGGGATCCTGAGCAGTTCTTC. Using reference TRBV15 and TRBJ2-1 for the parts outside the CDR3, the full variable domain is DAMVIQNPRYQVTQFGKPVTLSCSQTLNHNVMYWYQQKSSQAPKLLFHYYDKDFNNEADTPDNFQSRRPNTSFCFLDIRSPGLGDTAMYLCATSRTGTGDPEQFFGPGTRLTVL.